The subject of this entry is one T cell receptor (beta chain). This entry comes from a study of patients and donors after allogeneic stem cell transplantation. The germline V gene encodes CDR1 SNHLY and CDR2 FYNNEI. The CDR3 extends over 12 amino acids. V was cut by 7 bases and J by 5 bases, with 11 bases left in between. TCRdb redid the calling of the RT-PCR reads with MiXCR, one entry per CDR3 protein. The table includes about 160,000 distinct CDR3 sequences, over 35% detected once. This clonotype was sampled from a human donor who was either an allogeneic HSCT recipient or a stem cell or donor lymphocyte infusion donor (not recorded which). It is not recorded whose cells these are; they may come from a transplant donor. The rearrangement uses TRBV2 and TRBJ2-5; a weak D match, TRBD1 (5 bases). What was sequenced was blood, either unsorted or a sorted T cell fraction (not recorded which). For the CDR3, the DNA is TGTGCCAGCATGGCAGGGCGGGAGACCCAGTACTTC. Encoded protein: CASMAGRETQYF.